The 18 T cell receptor beta chains below come from one sample, sequenced in a study of blood T cell repertoires in COVID-19. Profiling relied on immunoSEQ multiplex PCR, and the TCRdb table lists in-frame clones only, not all of them. The sample contains approximately 220,000 clones, just under 90% of which appear only once. The sequenced material came from peripheral blood. Receptors were obtained from a man between 60 and 75 years old who had recovered from COVID-19.

The V and J genes are TRBV5-8 and TRBJ2-2; the D gene is possibly TRBD1 (6 bases). V was trimmed by 6 bases and J by 4 bases, leaving 16 bases between them. Per the germline V gene, CDR1 is SGHTS and CDR2 is YDEGEE. This CDR3 is 15 amino acids long. CDR3 in amino acids: CASTRDILGTGELFF. CDR3 nucleotides: TGTGCCAGCACCCGGGACATACTGGGCACCGGGGAGCTGTTTTTT.

The genes are TRBV11-2 and TRBJ2-7; 8 nucleotides agree with TRBD2. The CDR3 has 17 residues. The ends lost 1 base at V and 3 bases at J; junction bases unmatched: 11. Germline V CDR1 and CDR2: SGHAT, FQNNGV. The CDR3 spells CASSLGSPLAAHYEQYF. The CDR3 nucleotides are TGTGCCAGCAGCTTAGGAAGCCCACTAGCGGCACACTACGAGCAGTACTTC. Drawing the rest from reference TRBV11-2 and TRBJ2-7, the complete variable domain is EAGVAQSPRYKIIEKRQSVAFWCNPISGHATLYWYQQILGQGPKLLIQFQNNGVVDDSQLPKDRFSAERLKGVDSTLKIQPAKLEDSAVYLCASSLGSPLAAHYEQYFGPGTRLTVT.

This clone was detected once. This chain links TRBV12-3 or TRBV12-4 with TRBJ2-5; no reliable D call. This CDR3 spans 13 amino acids. The V gene lost 3 bases and the J gene lost 5 bases, with 10 bases spanning the gap. CDR3 in amino acids: CASSFAVQETQYF. The CDR3 DNA follows: TGTGCCAGCAGTTTTGCAGTCCAGGAGACCCAGTACTTC.

This chain uses TRBV3-1 (or the pseudogene TRBV3-2) with TRBJ2-3, with D maybe TRBD1 (5 bases). The V and J ends lost 0 bases and 10 bases respectively, with 17 bases between them. The CDR3 is made up of 15 amino acids. Germline CDR1 and CDR2: LGHDT and YNNKEL (reference sequence). The CDR3 region is CASSQEVSRASAQYF. Written as DNA, the CDR3 is TGTGCCAGCAGCCAAGAAGTGTCCAGGGCGTCGGCGCAGTATTTT.

V is TRBV19 and J is TRBJ1-1, with D perhaps TRBD1 (6 bases). The V gene lost 6 bases and the J gene lost 4 bases, with 12 bases spanning the gap. Looked up from germline, CDR1 is LNHDA and CDR2 is SQIVND (reference sequence). The CDR3 extends over 13 amino acids. The CDR3 spells CASRNRVGTEAFF. The CDR3 nucleotides read TGTGCCAGTAGAAACAGGGTCGGCACTGAAGCTTTCTTT.

V usage is TRBV5-1 and J usage is TRBJ1-4; TRBD1 is a possible D gene (5 bases). The CDR3 loop spans 16 amino acids. Germline CDR1 reads SGHRS; CDR2 reads YFSETQ. V was clipped by 5 bases and J by 5 bases, with 19 bases between them. The CDR3 loop is CASRTNRGTGNEKLFF. CDR3 sequence (DNA): TGCGCCAGCAGGACCAACCGCGGGACCGGGAATGAAAAACTGTTTTTT.

The rearrangement links TRBV15 to TRBJ2-3; TRBD2 matches 7 bases. The CDR3 runs to 14 residues. V dropped 6 bases and J dropped 2; count of bases not matched to a gene: 5. Per germline, CDR1 LNHNV and CDR2 YYDKDF (reference sequence). CDR3 in DNA: TGTGCCACCAGAGCCGGGGGGATCACAGATACGCAGTATTTT. Translating it yields CATRAGGITDTQYF.

V and J are TRBV5-5 and TRBJ1-4; TRBD1 is a possible D gene (5 bases). Germline V lookup: CDR1 SGHKS, CDR2 YYEKEE (reference sequence). The ends were cut back, 3 bases at V and 3 bases at J, with 15 bases in the middle. The CDR3 totals 16 residues. DNA for the CDR3: TGTGCCAGCAGCTCCTTCTCGGGGGGGGCTAATGAAAAACTGTTTTTT. Protein product: CASSSFSGGANEKLFF. Supplemented by reference TRBV5-5 and TRBJ1-4, the full variable domain reads DAGVTQSPTHLIKTRGQQVTLRCSPISGHKSVSWYQQVLGQGPQFIFQYYEKEERGRGNFPDRFSARQFPNYSSELNVNALLLGDSALYLCASSSFSGGANEKLFFGSGTQLSVL.

This clone was counted many times. The chain recombines TRBV9 with TRBJ1-5; possible D gene TRBD1, 5 bases. The CDR3 is made up of 15 amino acids. The ends were cut back, 4 bases at V and 2 bases at J, with 13 bases in the middle. CDR1 is SGDLS and CDR2 is YYNGEE in the germline V gene. The CDR3 loop is CASSSSGGGNQPQHF. The CDR3 nucleotides read TGTGCCAGCAGCTCCAGTGGGGGGGGCAATCAGCCCCAGCATTTT.

This clone has more than one count but fewer than ten. The chain uses TRBV7-3 and TRBJ1-1; weak D call: TRBD1 (5 bases). V was cut by 0 bases and J by 4 bases, with 9 bases left in between. This CDR3 has 14 residues. CDR1 SGHTA and CDR2 FQGTGA come from the germline V gene. The CDR3 DNA reads TGTGCCAGCAGCTTAACCGAAGGGGCCACTGAAGCTTTCTTT. It codes for CASSLTEGATEAFF.

The chain couples TRBV7-8 to TRBJ2-5, with a tentative D call TRBD2 (5 bases). CDR1 and CDR2 from the germline V gene are SGHVS and FQNEAQ. V lost 4 bases and J lost 4, with 19 bases in between. The length of the CDR3 is 16 residues. The CDR3 is CASSSSELESGETQYF. The CDR3 DNA sequence: TGTGCCAGCAGCTCTTCGGAACTAGAATCAGGAGAGACCCAGTACTTC.

The chain combines TRBV7-3 with TRBJ2-1; TRBD2 might be the D (6 bases). V was pared by 1 base and J by 8 bases, with 15 bases between. Germline V gives CDR1 SGHTA, CDR2 FQGTGA. The CDR3 runs to 15 residues. The CDR3 nucleotides are TGTGCCAGCAGCTTAATGTGGTCGGGGGACCATGAGCAGTTCTTC. Translated, it gives CASSLMWSGDHEQFF.

The genes are TRBV5-1 and TRBJ1-2, with D hard to call. The CDR3 contains 16 residues. V shed 3 bases and J shed 2 bases, with 17 bases lying between them. Germline V lookup: CDR1 SGHRS, CDR2 YFSETQ. Written as DNA, the CDR3 is TGCGCCAGCAGCTCCGATACCGGGCCGGGGAACTATGGCTACACCTTC. Protein sequence: CASSSDTGPGNYGYTF.

This clone was picked up a small number of times. The chain links TRBV4-1 to TRBJ1-1, with no clear D. V shed 0 bases and J shed 1 base, with 12 bases lying between them. CDR1 and CDR2 from the germline V gene are MGHRA and YSYEKL. The CDR3 contains 16 residues. The CDR3 loop is CASSQEVRGANTEAFF. In DNA, the CDR3 is TGCGCCAGCAGCCAAGAGGTGCGAGGCGCGAACACTGAAGCTTTCTTT.

The J gene is TRBJ2-5, the V gene TRBV6-5, with 8 bases that match TRBD2. Germline CDR1 is MNHEY and CDR2 is SVGAGI. Trimming removed 2 bases from V and 5 bases from J; junction bases left unmatched: 10. This CDR3 has 16 residues. The CDR3 spells CASSYPRRGGFETQYF. CDR3 in DNA: TGTGCCAGCAGTTACCCCCGCCGGGGGGGCTTTGAGACCCAGTACTTC.

The V call is TRBV3-1 (or the pseudogene TRBV3-2), the J call TRBJ2-1, with D possibly TRBD2 on 6 matching bases. Germline V gene data show CDR1 as LGHDT and CDR2 as YNNKEL (reference sequence). There are 12 residues in the CDR3. Trimming pared 6 bases from V and 8 bases from J, leaving 11 bases between. The CDR3 DNA reads as TGTGCCAGCAGGCGGGGCGAGGATGAGCAGTTCTTC. This translates into CASRRGEDEQFF.

This sequence joins TRBV28 and TRBJ2-7; 9 bases match TRBD2. The J segment lost 5 bases and the V segment lost 7 bases, leaving 9 bases of the junction unmatched. The germline CDR1 and CDR2 sequences are MDHEN and SYDVKM. The CDR3 sequence is 14 residues long. Here the CDR3 reads CASTGLAVLDEQYF. The CDR3, as DNA: TGTGCCAGCACGGGACTAGCCGTCCTGGACGAGCAGTACTTC. The full variable domain, completed using reference TRBV28 and TRBJ2-7, is DVKVTQSSRYLVKRTGEKVFLECVQDMDHENMFWYRQDPGLGLRLIYFSYDVKMKEKGDIPEGYSVSREKKERFSLILESASTNQTSMYLCASTGLAVLDEQYFGPGTRLTVT.

The rearrangement uses TRBV3-1 (or the pseudogene TRBV3-2) and TRBJ2-4, with D maybe TRBD1 (8 bases). The CDR3 has 16 residues. The germline gives CDR1 LGHDT, CDR2 YNNKEL (reference sequence). Between the trimmed V and J ends, which lost 1 base and 7 bases, there was a span of 17 bases. The chain's CDR3 is CASSQAPGQGGNIQYF. CDR3 coding DNA: TGTGCCAGCAGCCAAGCCCCAGGACAGGGAGGGAACATTCAGTACTTC.